This TCR beta chain was captured by sequencing in a study of T cells in Graves' hyperthyroidism and ophthalmopathy. This clonotype was seen repeatedly, ten times or more. Its specificity is not known. Diagnoses used clinical symptoms, serum thyroxine and TRAb, thyroid ultrasound and orbital computed tomography. Fresh 10 ml peripheral blood yielded PBMCs. General study findings and limits: In validation, the model predicted ophthalmopathy. These predictions came a median approximately 6.5 months before onset.

Using RNA transcripts as the source, TCR beta CDR3 regions were amplified. RT-PCR in the first round (using the HTBI primer set) targeted the TCR CDR3. One entry per CDR3 protein results from TCRdb running MiXCR on the multiplex PCR reads. Of fewer than 350,000 distinct CDR3 sequences in the sample, about an eighth were seen once. This CDR3 is built from 15 residues. Germline CDR1 is SEHNR and CDR2 is FQNEAQ (reference sequence). With 2 bases removed from V and 5 bases from J, the gap between germline ends came to 16 bases. The source material was blood. This chain joins TRBV7-9 and TRBJ2-7, with D possibly called TRBD1 or TRBD2 (5 bases each). The source of this sequence is a woman aged 25 to 39 with Graves' hyperthyroidism that later progressed to Graves' ophthalmopathy. The DNA of the CDR3 is TGTGCCAGCAGCTTAAGGGAGAAGCAGGGAGACGAGCAGTACTTC. It specifies CASSLREKQGDEQYF.